One and the same sample provided the 30 T cell receptor beta chains below, sequenced in a study of cytotoxic CD8 clonotypes in ibrutinib-treated CLL. Sequenced by immunoSEQ multiplex PCR; TCRdb stores in-frame clones only, minus some. This repertoire shows 150,000 or so clones, 60% to 85% found once; its top ten account for 4.5% to 6.5%. The source material was PBMCs, sampled after 24 months of ibrutinib treatment. The source of these receptors is a human donor with chronic lymphocytic leukemia.

This chain connects TRBV9 to TRBJ2-1; TRBD2 aligns across 8 bases. This CDR3 is 19 amino acids long. The trim removed 0 bases at V and 2 bases at J, leaving 13 bases unmatched. The germline V gene encodes CDR1 SGDLS and CDR2 YYNGEE. CDR3: CASSVVPGGRPYTYNEQFF. The CDR3 nucleotides read TGTGCCAGCAGCGTAGTTCCGGGCGGGAGGCCCTACACCTACAATGAGCAGTTCTTC.

This clone has more than one count but fewer than ten. The chain recombines TRBV4-2 with TRBJ1-2; D remains ambiguous. This CDR3 spans 15 amino acids. V was clipped by 1 base and J by 5 bases, with 14 bases between them. Per germline, CDR1 LGHNA and CDR2 YNFKEQ. The CDR3 spells CASSQGPREGYGYTF. DNA of the CDR3: TGTGCCAGCAGCCAAGGCCCCCGGGAGGGATATGGCTACACCTTC.

The gene calls are TRBV5-1 and TRBJ2-5, with a tentative D call TRBD2 (7 bases). This CDR3 is 14 amino acids long. Trimming cost V 2 bases and J 4 bases, with 12 bases left between them. Germline values: CDR1 SGHRS, CDR2 YFSETQ. CDR3 nucleotide sequence: TGCGCCAGCAGCTTCACGGGGGGCCGAGAGACCCAGTACTTC. It encodes CASSFTGGRETQYF.

V is TRBV11-2 and J is TRBJ2-3; either TRBD1 or TRBD2 may supply D (5 bases each). The germline V gene encodes CDR1 SGHAT and CDR2 FQNNGV. The V end was cut by 5 bases, the J end by 5 bases, with 11 bases between. The CDR3 totals 13 residues. CDR3 in amino acids: CASSGRDRDTQYF. CDR3 nucleotides: TGTGCCAGCAGCGGCCGGGACCGAGATACGCAGTATTTT.

This clone came up many times. The chain couples TRBV14 to TRBJ2-6, with D possibly matching TRBD1 (6 bases). The V end lost 4 bases, the J end lost 0 bases, and 19 bases lay between the germline ends. CDR1 is SGHDN, CDR2 FVKESK, per germline. The CDR3 has 19 residues. The CDR3 nucleotides are TGTGCCAGCAGCCCCCGATTTGGGACACGAGGCTCTGGGGCCAACGTCCTGACTTTC. This gives the protein CASSPRFGTRGSGANVLTF.

The chain has TRBV6-5 and TRBJ2-3; no firm D call. The germline V gene has CDR1 MNHEY and CDR2 SVGAGI. Trimming shortened V by 6 bases and J by 4 bases, and 8 bases separated the two germline ends. CDR3 length: 12 amino acids. In DNA, the CDR3 is TGTGCCAGCAGCCCAGGAGCAGATACGCAGTATTTT. It is translated as CASSPGADTQYF.

V and J are TRBV7-2 and TRBJ2-2; 9 bases align to TRBD1. The CDR3 covers 16 residues. Per germline, CDR1 SGHTA and CDR2 FQGNSA. With V trimmed by 5 bases and J by 2 bases, 6 bases remained unmatched. The CDR3 DNA follows: TGTGCCAGCAGCCCCGGGGGACAGGGTAACACCGGGGAGCTGTTTTTT. Translation: CASSPGGQGNTGELFF.

The gene calls are TRBV4-3 and TRBJ1-1; 7 positions match TRBD1. Germline CDR1 reads LGHNA; CDR2 reads YSLEER. The ends lost 0 bases at V and 1 base at J; junction bases unmatched: 5. CDR3 length: 16 amino acids. CDR3 in amino acids: CASSQETGNGNTEAFF. As DNA, the CDR3 is TGCGCCAGCAGCCAAGAGACAGGGAATGGGAACACTGAAGCTTTCTTT.

This sequence joins TRBV5-6 and TRBJ2-7; D is perhaps TRBD1 or TRBD2 (6 bases each). Between the trimmed V and J ends, which lost 6 bases and 2 bases, there was a span of 15 bases. The CDR3 length is 14 residues. Looked up from germline, CDR1 is SGHDT and CDR2 is YYEEEE. The CDR3 DNA is TGTGCCAGCACCACCCGGAGGGGGGCCTACGAGCAGTACTTC. Its translation is CASTTRRGAYEQYF.

This clone appeared a few times. The gene calls are TRBV6-1 and TRBJ1-2, with D possibly TRBD1 on 5 matching bases. The germline V gene encodes CDR1 MNHNS and CDR2 SASEGT. V was trimmed by 3 bases and J by 7 bases, leaving 21 bases between them. The CDR3 length is 16 residues. This chain's CDR3 is CASSDPRDPGNGGYTF. The CDR3 nucleotides read TGTGCCAGCAGTGACCCCAGGGACCCAGGGAATGGTGGCTACACCTTC.

The chain joins TRBV7-9 to TRBJ2-3; no clear D gene. Between the trimmed V and J ends, which lost 8 bases and 1 base, there was a span of 7 bases. The germline gives CDR1 SEHNR, CDR2 FQNEAQ (reference sequence). The CDR3 extends over 12 amino acids. The DNA of the CDR3 is TGTGCCAGCGAGCTGGGCACAGATACGCAGTATTTT. As protein: CASELGTDTQYF.

This chain uses TRBV11-3 with TRBJ2-1; TRBD1 aligns across 8 bases. After removal of 5 bases from V and 3 bases from J, the junction contained 12 bases not matched to a gene. This CDR3 contains 17 residues. Germline CDR1 SGHNT, CDR2 YENEEA. The CDR3 reads CASSLRGGTGVYNEQFF. The CDR3 nucleotides are TGTGCCAGCAGCCTCCGGGGCGGGACAGGCGTCTACAATGAGCAGTTCTTC. Variable domain in full (rest from reference TRBV11-3 and TRBJ2-1): EAGVVQSPRYKIIEKKQPVAFWCNPISGHNTLYWYLQNLGQGPELLIRYENEEAVDDSQLPKDRFSAERLKGVDSTLKIQPAELGDSAVYLCASSLRGGTGVYNEQFFGPGTRLTVL.

This clone was seen many times. The CDR3 sequence: CASRAPGGAGYGYTF. Written as DNA, the CDR3 is TGTGCCAGCAGAGCCCCAGGAGGGGCGGGGTATGGCTACACCTTC. The chain carries TRBV6-5 and TRBJ1-2; D possibly corresponds to TRBD1 (5 bases). V lost 6 bases, J lost 5 bases, and 19 bases lay in between. The CDR3 extends over 15 amino acids. The V gene's germline CDR1 is MNHEY and CDR2 SVGAGI.

This clone was detected once. The V and J genes are TRBV7-2 and TRBJ2-5; D could derive from TRBD1 or TRBD2 (6 bases each). The CDR3 spans 15 residues. Germline V gene data show CDR1 as SGHTA and CDR2 as FQGNSA. Trimming left V 5 bases short and J 5 bases short, with 18 bases between. Written as DNA, the CDR3 is TGTGCCAGCAGCCCTAGGGACATCCGGGGGGAGACCCAGTACTTC. This encodes CASSPRDIRGETQYF. Full variable domain (outside the CDR3, taken from reference TRBV7-2 and TRBJ2-5): GAGVSQSPSNKVTEKGKDVELRCDPISGHTALYWYRQSLGQGLEFLIYFQGNSAPDKSGLPSDRFSAERTGGSVSTLTIQRTQQEDSAVYLCASSPRDIRGETQYFGPGTRLLVL.

V and J are TRBV5-1 and TRBJ2-3, with unresolved D. Germline assignment: CDR1 SGHRS and CDR2 YFSETQ. CDR3 length: 15 residues. V lost 9 bases to trimming and J lost 0 bases, with 17 bases between them. The CDR3 spells CATLPGGASTDTQYF. CDR3 nucleotide sequence: TGCGCCACTCTGCCTGGCGGAGCTAGCACAGATACGCAGTATTTT.

This chain uses TRBV7-2 with TRBJ1-1, with D maybe TRBD1 (6 bases). V was shortened by 5 bases and J by 7 bases, with 14 bases between the two germline ends. The CDR3 covers 13 residues. The V gene's germline CDR1 is SGHTA and CDR2 FQGNSA. CDR3: CASSPQQGVEAFF. The CDR3 bases are TGTGCCAGCAGCCCTCAACAGGGAGTTGAAGCTTTCTTT.

The chain uses TRBV30 and TRBJ2-5, with 7 bases fitting TRBD2. This CDR3 has 11 residues. Per germline, CDR1 GTSNPN and CDR2 SVGIG (reference sequence). V lost 2 bases, J lost 11 bases, and 5 bases stayed unmatched. CDR3 DNA sequence: TGTGCCTGGAGTCCGGGGGGTGGGCAGTACTTC. It yields the protein CAWSPGGGQYF.

This clone showed up just a few times. The genes are TRBV30 and TRBJ1-1; D unresolved. V lost 4 bases and J 0 bases, leaving 3 bases between the germline ends. The CDR3 is 11 amino acids. The germline V gene encodes CDR1 GTSNPN and CDR2 SVGIG (reference sequence). This CDR3 reads CAWTVNTEAFF. CDR3 bases: TGTGCCTGGACAGTGAACACTGAAGCTTTCTTT.

This clone was observed many times. The gene calls are TRBV7-3 and TRBJ2-3; TRBD2 matches at 13 bases. Per the germline V gene, CDR1 is SGHTA and CDR2 is FQGTGA. The CDR3 consists of 15 residues. Trimming cost V 5 bases and J 6 bases; bases outside gene matches: 5. CDR3 DNA: TGTGCCAGCAGCGCAGGACTAGCGGGAGTGGATACGCAGTATTTT. Translated, it gives CASSAGLAGVDTQYF.

V gene TRBV29-1 combines with J gene TRBJ2-7, with D perhaps matching TRBD2 (7 bases). The CDR3 has 13 residues. The germline gives CDR1 SQVTM, CDR2 ANQGSEA. V gave up 4 bases and J gave up 3 bases, with 13 bases separating them. The CDR3 reads CSVAGGRGYEQYF. CDR3 bases: TGCAGCGTTGCGGGGGGCAGGGGCTACGAGCAGTACTTC.

This clone was counted at least ten times. The chain recombines TRBV6-6 with TRBJ2-7, with D hard to call. The V gene lost 6 bases and the J gene lost 2 bases, with 8 bases spanning the gap. This CDR3 has 12 amino acids. The V gene's germline CDR1 is MNHNY and CDR2 SVGAGI (reference sequence). DNA of the CDR3: TGTGCCAGCAGCACGGCTCCCTACGAGCAGTACTTC. Translating gives CASSTAPYEQYF.

This chain joins TRBV7-9 and TRBJ2-2; D call uncertain. The CDR3 consists of 15 residues. CDR1 is SEHNR and CDR2 is FQNEAQ in the germline V gene (reference sequence). Trimming shortened V by 3 bases and J by 4 bases, and 12 bases separated the two germline ends. The CDR3 spells CASSFRGTSTGELFF. Here the CDR3 DNA reads TGTGCCAGCAGCTTTCGTGGCACTTCCACCGGGGAGCTGTTTTTT.

The chain employs TRBV10-3 and TRBJ1-3; TRBD1 aligns across 9 bases. After removal of 4 bases from V and 8 bases from J, the junction contained 3 bases not matched to a gene. Germline V gene sequence: CDR1 ENHRY, CDR2 SYGVKD. The CDR3 contains 13 residues. DNA of the CDR3: TGTGCCATCAGTGCGGGACAGGGAGACACCATATATTTT. Amino acid sequence: CAISAGQGDTIYF.

This chain connects TRBV9 to TRBJ2-6; 9 positions match TRBD1. This CDR3 is built from 16 residues. The V and J ends lost 7 bases and 3 bases, in that order; junction bases with no gene match: 8. The germline V gene has CDR1 SGDLS and CDR2 YYNGEE. CDR3: CASGYRGLFGANVLTF. The DNA of the CDR3 is TGTGCCAGCGGTTACAGGGGGCTGTTTGGGGCCAACGTCCTGACTTTC.

V and J are TRBV19 and TRBJ2-1; D is ambiguous. Looked up from germline, CDR1 is LNHDA and CDR2 is SQIVND (reference sequence). The CDR3 loop spans 13 amino acids. The V gene lost 10 bases and the J gene lost 3 bases, with 13 bases spanning the gap. DNA for the CDR3: TGTGCCACCGAGAGCTACCACTACAATGAGCAGTTCTTC. It specifies CATESYHYNEQFF. The variable domain in full, completed from reference TRBV19 and TRBJ2-1, reads DGGITQSPKYLFRKEGQNVTLSCEQNLNHDAMYWYRQDPGQGLRLIYYSQIVNDFQKGDIAEGYSVSREKKESFPLTVTSAQKNPTAFYLCATESYHYNEQFFGPGTRLTVL.

The chain joins TRBV7-9 to TRBJ2-3; possible D gene TRBD1, 8 bases. Germline V gene lookup returns CDR1 SEHNR and CDR2 FQNEAQ (reference sequence). Trimming took 5 bases from V and 1 from J, leaving 13 bases between them. This CDR3 spans 15 amino acids. The CDR3 bases are TGTGCCAGCAGCCCTACAGGGGGGGGCACAGATACGCAGTATTTT. Its protein product is CASSPTGGGTDTQYF.

CDR3 sequence reads: CASSLGQGVYGYTF. The CDR3 DNA reads as TGTGCCAGCAGCTTAGGACAGGGGGTCTATGGCTACACCTTC. The chain combines TRBV7-2 with TRBJ1-2, with 9 bases aligning to TRBD1. Losses at the gene ends were 1 base for V and 4 bases for J; bases not matched to a gene: 1. Germline values: CDR1 SGHTA, CDR2 FQGNSA. The CDR3 extends over 14 amino acids.

The V gene is TRBV18, the J gene TRBJ2-7; the D gene is possibly TRBD1 (5 bases). Germline lookup yields CDR1 KGHSH and CDR2 LQKENI. With 2 bases removed from V and 6 bases from J, the gap between germline ends came to 20 bases. This CDR3 region has 16 residues. CDR3 residues: CASSPGAKGPLGEQYF. The DNA for the CDR3 is TGTGCCAGCTCACCAGGGGCGAAGGGGCCATTGGGCGAGCAGTACTTC.

The rearrangement uses TRBV7-8 and TRBJ2-3; TRBD2 agrees at 13 bases. The V gene's germline CDR1 is SGHVS and CDR2 FQNEAQ. V lost 4 bases and J lost 5; bases outside the gene matches: 3. This CDR3 is built from 15 residues. The CDR3, as DNA: TGTGCCAGCAGCTCAGGACTAGCGGGGGTAGATACGCAGTATTTT. The encoded protein is CASSSGLAGVDTQYF.

The gene calls are TRBV7-2 and TRBJ2-3; D is ambiguous. Germline V gives CDR1 SGHTA, CDR2 FQGNSA. The CDR3 runs 13 residues. V lost 5 bases to trimming and J lost 0 bases, with 6 bases between them. The CDR3 region is CASSPWSTDTQYF. The DNA for the CDR3 is TGTGCCAGCAGCCCCTGGAGCACAGATACGCAGTATTTT.